This TCR beta chain is drawn from a study of T-cell reconstitution after alpha-beta-depleted transplantation in children (dated by TCRdb to 2015 to 2016). For context, the study as a whole: T-cell immune reconstitution after TCRalphabeta/CD19-depleted allogeneic hematopoietic cell transplantation in children was quantitatively tracked in the study by means of TCR repertoire profiling. Results and caveats for the whole study, not just this receptor: Over subsequent months, a decline in hyperexpanded clone frequencies was noted, and after one year, T-cell counts and TCRbeta diversity were mostly ascribed to newly produced T cells. Apparently early alphabetaT-cell count recovery about two months after transplant reportedly relied on only several hundred rapidly expanded clones derived from non-depleted graft cells. The high TCRbeta diversity at day 60 in some patients was ascribed to recipient T cells and intrathymic progenitors that had survived conditioning.

The library was produced with PCR. TCRdb names Illumina HiSeq 2500 as the instrument used. TCR libraries were prepared with molecular barcoding, using unique molecular identifiers to normalize TCRbeta repertoire quantification. TCRdb reran the public reads through fastp at Q25 and MiXCR, keeping productive beta chains. For every CDR3 protein sequence, its rows merge into one entry that carries the most common genes and DNA. In all, the sample holds about 200,000 distinct CDR3 sequences, and 6.3% of those were seen once. The leading ten clones occupy under 5% of the sample. The sample's treatment or condition label, decoded: allogeneic hematopoietic cell transplantation with graft depleted of TCRalphabeta T cells and CD19 B cells. The transplant recipients were children given TCRalphabeta/CD19-depleted allogeneic hematopoietic cell grafts. The cysteine opens and the phenylalanine closes a CDR3 of 15 amino acids. The entry retains the CDR3 DNA only, 45 bases that are in frame from base 1. CDR1 and CDR2 (MDHEN, SYDVKM) derive from the germline V gene. The V end gives up 7 bases and the J end 2 bases, leaving 7 bases in the junction not matched to a gene.

This clonotype was observed many times. No cognate antigen has been identified for it. Base qualities were left out, and no much larger clone turns up one base away. This material consisted of PBMCs, taken before TCRalphabeta/CD19-depleted stem cell transplant. The source of this sequence is a girl younger than two with combined immunodeficiency, due to receive a stem cell transplant. Rearrangement joined TRBV28 to TRBJ2-3, with 9 central nucleotides matching TRBD2. In nucleotide form, the sequence is TGTGCCAGCACTTCCGGGACTAGCCACACAGATACGCAGTATTTT. Its translation is CASTSGTSHTDTQYF.